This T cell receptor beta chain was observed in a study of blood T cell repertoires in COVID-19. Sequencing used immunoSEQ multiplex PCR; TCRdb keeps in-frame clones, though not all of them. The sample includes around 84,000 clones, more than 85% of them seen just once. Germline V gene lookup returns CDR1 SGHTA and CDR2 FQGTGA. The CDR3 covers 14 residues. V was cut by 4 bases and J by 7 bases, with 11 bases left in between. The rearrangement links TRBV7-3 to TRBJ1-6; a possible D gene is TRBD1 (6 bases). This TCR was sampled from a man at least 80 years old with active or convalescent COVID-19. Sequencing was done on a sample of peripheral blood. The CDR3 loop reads CASSWGGGNSPLHF. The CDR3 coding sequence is TGTGCCAGCAGCTGGGGGGGCGGCAATTCACCCCTCCACTTT.